Listed below are T cell receptor beta chains from one sample, sequenced in a study of T cell repertoires in cytomegalovirus infection. TCRdb recomputed calls from the reads with MiXCR, one row per CDR3 protein. This table has some 500,000 distinct CDR3 sequences, about 33% appearing once. These TCRs' antigens remain unknown. Source: cultured PBMCs, taken from culture after CMV antigen stimulation. All receptors derive from a human donor in good health (CMV status not recorded). Some clones in this sample may be carry-over from other donors' samples. CDR3s include the opening cysteine and the closing phenylalanine or tryptophan. The D gene is left open where the match is weak. Clone size is given for some rows only: seen once, a few or many times, or a class if the clone is expanded.

.,TRBV7-2,13,.,TRBJ1-1,TGTGCCAGCAGCTTAGTTGGAGGTTTGGAGGCTTTCTTT,CASSLVGGLEAFF
TRBD1,TRBV28,14,.,TRBJ1-5,TGTGCCAGCAGCCAAACAGGGGTAGGTCAGCCCCAGCATTTT,CASSQTGVGQPQHF
TRBD2,TRBV3-1,21,.,TRBJ2-1,TGTGCCAGCAGCCCAAGCGTAGGGACTAGCGGGAGTTATGGGTCCTACAATGAGCAGTTCTTC,CASSPSVGTSGSYGSYNEQFF
.,TRBV28,15,.,TRBJ2-3,TGTGCCAGCAGTTTAGTGCACAGTCTCACAGATACGCAGTATTTT,CASSLVHSLTDTQYF
TRBD1,TRBV19,16,.,TRBJ1-1,TGTGCCAGTAGTATCAGGGACAGGGATCCGAACACTGAAGCTTTCTTT,CASSIRDRDPNTEAFF
.,TRBV5-3,13,.,TRBJ2-1,TGTGCCAGCAGCTTAACCGGGTTGAATGAGCAGTTCTTC,CASSLTGLNEQFF
TRBD1,TRBV7-2,15,few,TRBJ2-5,TGTGCCAGCACAGGGGGCGGAACGGGGCGAGAGACCCAGTACTTC,CASTGGGTGRETQYF
.,TRBV6-1,14,.,TRBJ2-2,TGTGCCAGCAACCTAGGGAGGTATACCGGGGAGCTGTTTTTT,CASNLGRYTGELFF
.,TRBV12-3/TRBV12-4,15,.,TRBJ1-5,TGTGCCAGCAGTTTAGCAGGGGAGGGTAGTCAGCCCCAGCATTTT,CASSLAGEGSQPQHF
.,TRBV7-6,12,.,TRBJ1-2,TGTGCCAGCAGCTCGCCAGGGGTCGGCTACACCTTC,CASSSPGVGYTF
TRBD2,TRBV5-1,14,.,TRBJ2-5,TGCGCCAGCGGTAGCGGGAGACTCCAAGAGACCCAGTACTTC,CASGSGRLQETQYF